The present TCR beta chain was sequenced within a study of T cells in Graves' hyperthyroidism and ophthalmopathy (dated 2019 in TCRdb). At the level of the whole study: TCR V-J signatures able to tell the groups apart were searched for in a discovery cohort of 90 to 100 patients, of whom about 40 had Graves' ophthalmopathy and about 60 had stable Graves' hyperthyroidism. According to the paper, TCR Vbeta CDR3 sequencing was carried out on some 140 peripheral blood samples, which came from over 40 ophthalmopathy, around 75 hyperthyroidism and roughly 17 progressor patients. Thyroid tissue and blood T-cell repertoires from about 6 Graves' hyperthyroidism patients were also compared in the study. For training and testing, the 100 or so patients in the discovery cohort were randomly divided in a 7:3 ratio. Prospective prediction of ophthalmopathy was tested in an independent validation cohort of approximately 18 hyperthyroidism patients and roughly 16 patients who later progressed to ophthalmopathy. After sampling, hyperthyroidism patients received methimazole starting at 30 mg daily, and ophthalmopathy patients received high-dose intravenous methylprednisolone. The study at large found these results: Most expanded thyroid clonotypes (frequency above 0.001) were also detected in blood, a finding suggesting that blood repertoires may reflect thyroid immune responses. Sample size was not statistically predetermined, and investigators were not blinded to group allocation. During validation, the model predicted progression to ophthalmopathy a median of around 6 months ahead of onset, with more than 55% sensitivity and 72.22% specificity. In cross-validation, a model built on a 13 V-J signature told ophthalmopathy apart from stable hyperthyroidism with 87.88% sensitivity and about 81% specificity, and in testing the same model reached 80%/75%.

The TCR beta CDR3 regions were amplified from RNA transcripts. For the first round of RT-PCR on the TCR CDR3, the HTBI primer set was used together with the Qiagen OneStep RT-PCR kit. Libraries were constructed in a second round of multiplex PCR, after which size selection and purification were performed. Sequencing of the libraries was done on an Illumina HiSeq2000 using paired-end 100 bp reads. On the authors' methods: SOAPnuke was used to process the raw data, throwing out any read that contained adapters or uncalled bases, had a mean Phred below 15, or lacked an exact constant-primer or identifier match. COPE v1.2.5 was used to merge the high-quality paired reads, and each unique nucleotide sequence was defined as a clonotype. Clonotypes were aligned to IMGT TRBV, TRBD and TRBJ reference segments using MiTCR v1.1. Analysis was restricted to V-J combinations with a frequency above 0.0001, which covered about 99% of repertoires. A TCS score was defined as the ratio of F50 (clonal expansion) to E x V (chaos), with BLOSUM62-based TCRdist applied between CDR3 peptides within each V-J. Welch's t-statistics and random forest reduced 500 to 650 V-J features to under 15, which were used in a naive Bayes classifier (R e1071). The similarity between thyroid and blood repertoires was quantified using the Morisita-Horn index. Using fastp at Q25 and MiXCR, TCRdb reprocessed the public reads and kept productive beta chains. Each record represents a unique CDR3 protein, reported with the most common genes and DNA among its rows. None of the V and J calls come from the authors' own analysis; TCRdb made them. A total of more than 500,000 distinct CDR3 sequences appear in this sample, 46% of them only once. Clones ranked in the top ten supply roughly 45% of the sample.

The count of this clonotype is one. No antigen is known for it. The input lacks base qualities; no much larger clone sits a single base away. A lone read gives weak evidence. Patients with uncontrolled infections, other autoimmune diseases, pregnancy or lactation were excluded. Diagnoses relied on clinical symptoms, serum thyroxine and TRAb, thyroid ultrasound and orbital computed tomography. Total RNA was extracted with Trizol reagent, and quality was checked on an Agilent 2100 Bioanalyzer. The CDR1 and CDR2 encoded by the germline V gene are ENHRY and SYGVKD. V trim: 6 bases; J trim: 1 base; unmatched bases: 11. The CDR3 goes from the cysteine to the phenylalanine over 18 residues. Of all the DNA, just the CDR3 is kept, 54 bases in frame from base 1.

This chain joins TRBV10-3 to TRBJ2-6; 8 bases in the middle match TRBD1. The material sequenced was peripheral blood or thyroid tissue (not recorded which). This sequence was found in an adult woman with Graves' disease, either hyperthyroidism or ophthalmopathy (not recorded which). The CDR3 amino acid sequence is: CAISWTGKVESGANVLTF. In nucleotide form, the sequence is TGTGCCATCAGCTGGACAGGGAAGGTGGAGTCTGGGGCCAACGTCCTGACTTTC.